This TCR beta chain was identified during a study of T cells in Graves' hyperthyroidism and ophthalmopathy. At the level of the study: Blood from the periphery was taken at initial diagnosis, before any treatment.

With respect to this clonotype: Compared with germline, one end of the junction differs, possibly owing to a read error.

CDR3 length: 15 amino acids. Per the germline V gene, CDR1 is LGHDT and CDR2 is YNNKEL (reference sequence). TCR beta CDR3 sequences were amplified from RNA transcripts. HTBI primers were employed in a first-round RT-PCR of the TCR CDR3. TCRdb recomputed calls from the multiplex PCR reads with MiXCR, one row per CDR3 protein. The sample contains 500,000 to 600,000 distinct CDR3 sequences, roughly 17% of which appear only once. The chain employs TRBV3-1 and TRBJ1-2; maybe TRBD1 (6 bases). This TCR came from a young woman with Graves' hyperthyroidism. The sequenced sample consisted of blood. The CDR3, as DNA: TGTGCCAGCAGCGTCCAGGACAGCGCTAACTATGGCTACACCTTT. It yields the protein CASSVQDSANYGYTF.